This TCR beta chain came from a study of T cell responses to AZD1222 COVID-19 vaccine. Notes on the study in general: Targets within unmutated variant regions were reportedly found for nearly half of spike-specific TCRs. In a largely white British group with more females than males, clonal diversity was possibly underestimated. Across spike, vaccine-associated CD4 TCRs were found, dominant at 160-218 and 743-854.

The repertoire was sequenced with immunoSEQ multiplex PCR; TCRdb's copy has only in-frame clones and lacks some. This repertoire shows tens of thousands of clones, around nine tenths found once; its top ten account for 6.9%. The CDR3 is 10 residues long. V lost 6 bases, J lost 4 bases, and 6 bases lay in between. From germline, CDR1 is DFQATT and CDR2 SNEGSKA (reference sequence). Pooled samples include second doses given at about 4 or 12 weeks. For this clone: Its target is unknown.

This chain joins TRBV20-1 and TRBJ1-2; D may be TRBD1 (5 bases). Material: peripheral blood, obtained 28 days after the second AZD1222 dose. This sequence originates from an adult who received the AZD1222 COVID-19 vaccine. The CDR3 nucleotides read TGCAGTGCGACAGCCTATGGCTACACCTTC. Its protein product is CSATAYGYTF.